The T cell receptor beta chain under discussion was sequenced for a study of T-cell memory formation after mild COVID-19. Study details: The study found TCR clusters largely donor specific.

The V gene end was trimmed by 5 bases and the J gene end by 5 bases; junction bases not matched to a gene: 9. CDR1 MDHEN and CDR2 SYDVKM come from the germline V gene. The CDR3 runs 15 residues. It was 5'RACE with constant-segment primers that produced the TCR alpha and TCR beta cDNA libraries, which carried sample barcodes and UMIs. TCRdb re-derived calls from the 5' RACE reads in MiXCR, one entry per CDR3 protein. In the table there are roughly 120,000 distinct CDR3 sequences, 22% of which are singletons. Sequencing used PBMCs or a T cell subset sorted from them (not recorded which). The chain has TRBV28 and TRBJ2-1; 7 bases agree with TRBD1. This sequence originates from a man aged 18 to 29 who had mild COVID-19 (a few samples of this study predate the infection). Cell type and time point are not known. CDR3 residues: CASSPPRDSHNEQFF. In DNA form, the CDR3 reads TGTGCCAGCAGTCCCCCTCGGGACAGCCACAATGAGCAGTTCTTC.